Below, 13 T cell receptor beta chains from the same sample are listed, as sequenced in a study of CXCR3-negative and CXCR3-positive naive CD8 T cells. General study findings and limits: CXCR3-negative naive cells had less hydrophobic TRB CDR3s than did CXCR3-positive naive cells.

cDNA libraries for TRB were generated by 5' RACE incorporating UMI labels. TCRdb processed the 5' RACE reads again and assigns one entry to each CDR3 protein, with no DNA. The table lists over 100,000 distinct CDR3 sequences, with approximately 0.4% in the top ten. These TCRs are of unknown antigen specificity. The sample comprised naive CXCR3+ CD8+ T cells from blood. Noted subset: CD45RO-CCR7+CD27+CD95- naive CD8+ T cells expressing CXCR3 (TNR3+). These receptors all stem from a human donor in good health. Some clones in this sample may be carry-over from other donors' samples.

J is TRBJ2-1 and V is TRBV5-1; as DNA is missing, the TRBD1 call by TCRdb cannot be tested. Germline loops: CDR1 SGHRS, CDR2 YFSETQ. The CDR3 spans 16 residues. CDR3 in amino acids: CASSSEGGGSYNEQFF.

The V and J genes are TRBV20-1 and TRBJ2-7; the TCRdb D gene call, TRBD2, has no DNA to confirm it. This CDR3 is 15 amino acids long. Germline-derived CDR1 and CDR2 are DFQATT and SNEGSKA (reference sequence). This CDR3 is CSATTSGTSGYEQYF.

The chain is built from TRBV18 and TRBJ1-5; the D call of TRBD1 rests on TCRdb alone, since no DNA is present to check it. The CDR3 is 16 residues long. Germline V gene sequence: CDR1 KGHSH, CDR2 LQKENI. The chain's CDR3 is CASSPLPGTADQPQHF. Variable domain in full (rest from reference TRBV18 and TRBJ1-5): NAGVMQNPRHLVRRRGQEARLRCSPMKGHSHVYWYRQLPEEGLKFMVYLQKENIIDESGMPKERFSAEFPKEGPSILRIQQVVRGDSAAYFCASSPLPGTADQPQHFGDGTRLSIL.

The CDR3 protein is CAISELGLSPLHF. The chain is built from TRBV10-3 and TRBJ1-6; no DNA is available, so the TRBD1 call from TCRdb remains unchecked. CDR1 and CDR2 (germline): ENHRY, SYGVKD. The CDR3 is made up of 13 amino acids.

V gene TRBV29-1 combines with J gene TRBJ2-1. CDR1 SQVTM and CDR2 ANQGSEA come from the germline V gene. This CDR3 has 14 amino acids. CDR3 sequence reads: CSVEAGDTYNEQFF.

The chain recombines TRBV7-9 with TRBJ2-7. The CDR3 totals 12 residues. CDR1 is SEHNR, CDR2 FQNEAQ, per germline (reference sequence). The CDR3 is CASSLGLGEQYF.

This chain uses TRBV6-6 with TRBJ2-5; TCRdb's D call of TRBD2 is untestable without DNA. The germline gives CDR1 MNHNY, CDR2 SVGAGI (reference sequence). The CDR3 runs 16 residues. Here the CDR3 reads CASSYSLLEFGETQYF.

V usage is TRBV25-1 and J usage is TRBJ2-7; TCRdb indicates TRBD1, and absent DNA this call remains unverified. Germline CDR1 MGHDK, CDR2 SYGVNS. The CDR3 is 13 residues long. The CDR3 region is CASSAGTGYEQYF.

The chain employs TRBV7-8 and TRBJ2-2; no DNA is available, so the TRBD1 call from TCRdb remains unchecked. The CDR3 sequence is 14 residues long. Germline loops: CDR1 SGHVS, CDR2 FQNEAQ. The chain's CDR3 is CASSAQGNTGELFF.

V usage is TRBV15 and J usage is TRBJ2-2. CDR3 length: 19 residues. Per the germline V gene, CDR1 is LNHNV and CDR2 is YYDKDF (reference sequence). The CDR3 loop is CATSTTILLRERPTGELFF.

The chain couples TRBV7-9 to TRBJ2-7. CDR1 SEHNR and CDR2 FQNEAQ come from the germline V gene (reference sequence). The CDR3 has 14 amino acids. CDR3 sequence: CASSPYRNPYEQYF.

This rearrangement joins TRBV13 to TRBJ2-2. CDR1 is PRHDT, CDR2 FYEKMQ, per germline (reference sequence). This CDR3 has 13 residues. The CDR3 region is CASDILNTGELFF.

This rearrangement joins TRBV28 to TRBJ1-1; TCRdb's D call, TRBD1, is unchecked because there is no DNA. CDR3 length equals 15 residues. The V gene's germline CDR1 is MDHEN and CDR2 SYDVKM. The CDR3 is CASRTQRQGVPEAFF. The full variable domain, its missing parts supplied by reference TRBV28 and TRBJ1-1, is DVKVTQSSRYLVKRTGEKVFLECVQDMDHENMFWYRQDPGLGLRLIYFSYDVKMKEKGDIPEGYSVSREKKERFSLILESASTNQTSMYLCASRTQRQGVPEAFFGQGTRLTVV.